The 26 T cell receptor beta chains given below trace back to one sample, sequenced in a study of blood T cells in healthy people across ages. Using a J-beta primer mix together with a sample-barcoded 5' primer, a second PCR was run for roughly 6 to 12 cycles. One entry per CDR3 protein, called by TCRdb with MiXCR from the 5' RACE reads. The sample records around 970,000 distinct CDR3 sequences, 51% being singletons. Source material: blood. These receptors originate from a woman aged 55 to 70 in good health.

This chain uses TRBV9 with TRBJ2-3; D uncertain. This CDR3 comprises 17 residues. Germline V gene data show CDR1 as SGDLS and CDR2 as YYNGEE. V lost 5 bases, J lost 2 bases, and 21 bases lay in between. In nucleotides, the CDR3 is TGTGCCAGCAGTCTCATGGCCCGGCCCGACCTCACAGATACGCAGTATTTT. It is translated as CASSLMARPDLTDTQYF.

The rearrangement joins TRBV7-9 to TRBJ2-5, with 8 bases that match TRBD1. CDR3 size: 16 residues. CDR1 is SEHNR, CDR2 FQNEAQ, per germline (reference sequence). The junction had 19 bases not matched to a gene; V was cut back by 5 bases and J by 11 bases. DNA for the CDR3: TGTGCCAGCAGCGATACAGACAGGGGAAACTACAATGAGCAGTACTTC. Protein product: CASSDTDRGNYNEQYF.

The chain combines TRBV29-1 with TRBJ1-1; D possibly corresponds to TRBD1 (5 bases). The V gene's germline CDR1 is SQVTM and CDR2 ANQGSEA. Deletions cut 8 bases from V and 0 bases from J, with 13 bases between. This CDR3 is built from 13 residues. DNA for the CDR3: TGCAGCATTCCGGGACCTTTGAACACTGAAGCTTTCTTT. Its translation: CSIPGPLNTEAFF.

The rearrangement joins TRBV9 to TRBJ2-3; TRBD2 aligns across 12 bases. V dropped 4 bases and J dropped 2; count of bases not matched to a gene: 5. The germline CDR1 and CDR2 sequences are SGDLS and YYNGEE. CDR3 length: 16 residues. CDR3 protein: CASSTGLAGFTDTQYF. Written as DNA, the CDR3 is TGTGCCAGCAGCACCGGACTAGCGGGATTCACAGATACGCAGTATTTT.

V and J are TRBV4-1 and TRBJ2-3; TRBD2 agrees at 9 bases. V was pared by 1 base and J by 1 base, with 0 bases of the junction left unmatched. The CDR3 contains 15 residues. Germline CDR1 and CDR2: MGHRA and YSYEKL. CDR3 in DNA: TGCGCCAGCAGCCAAGTAGCGGGAGGCACAGATACGCAGTATTTT. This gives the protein CASSQVAGGTDTQYF.

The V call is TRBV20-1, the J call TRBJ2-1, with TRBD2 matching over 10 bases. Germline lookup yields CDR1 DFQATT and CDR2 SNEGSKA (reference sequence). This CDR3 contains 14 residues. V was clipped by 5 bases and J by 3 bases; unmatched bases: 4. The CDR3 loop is CSARGTSVYNEQFF. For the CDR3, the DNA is TGCAGTGCTCGTGGGACTAGCGTCTACAATGAGCAGTTCTTC.

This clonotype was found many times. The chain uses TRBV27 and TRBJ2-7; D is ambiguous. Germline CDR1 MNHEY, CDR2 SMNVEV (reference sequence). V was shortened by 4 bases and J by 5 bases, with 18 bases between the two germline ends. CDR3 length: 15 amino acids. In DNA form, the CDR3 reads TGTGCCAGCAGTTCCTCTCGACTCTTCATCGACGAGCAGTACTTC. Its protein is CASSSSRLFIDEQYF.

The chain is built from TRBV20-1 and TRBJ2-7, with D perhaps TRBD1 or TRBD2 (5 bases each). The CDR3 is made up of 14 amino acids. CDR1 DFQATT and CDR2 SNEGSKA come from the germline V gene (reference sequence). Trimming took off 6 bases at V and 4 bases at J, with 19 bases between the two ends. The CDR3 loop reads CSAGDAWPSYEQYF. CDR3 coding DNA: TGCAGTGCCGGGGACGCCTGGCCATCGTACGAGCAGTACTTC.

The CDR3 region is CSAMATDTQYF. The CDR3 DNA reads as TGCAGTGCTATGGCCACGGATACGCAGTATTTT. The chain couples TRBV20-1 to TRBJ2-3; D remains ambiguous. This CDR3 spans 11 amino acids. Germline V gives CDR1 DFQATT, CDR2 SNEGSKA (reference sequence). The V end was cut by 4 bases, the J end by 6 bases, with 8 bases between.

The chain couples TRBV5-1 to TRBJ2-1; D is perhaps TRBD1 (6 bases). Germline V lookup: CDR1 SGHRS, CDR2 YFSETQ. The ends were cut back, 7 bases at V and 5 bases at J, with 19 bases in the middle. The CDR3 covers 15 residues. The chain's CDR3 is CASCRGSLVNNEQFF. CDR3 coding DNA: TGCGCCAGCTGTAGGGGGTCACTAGTCAACAATGAGCAGTTCTTC.

The CDR3 spells CSAQGQGPYEQYF. The DNA for the CDR3 is TGCAGCGCTCAGGGACAGGGTCCCTACGAGCAGTACTTC. The gene calls are TRBV29-1 and TRBJ2-7, with TRBD1 matching over 9 bases. This CDR3 contains 13 residues. Germline V gene data show CDR1 as SQVTM and CDR2 as ANQGSEA. The V and J ends lost 7 bases and 2 bases, in that order; junction bases with no gene match: 6.

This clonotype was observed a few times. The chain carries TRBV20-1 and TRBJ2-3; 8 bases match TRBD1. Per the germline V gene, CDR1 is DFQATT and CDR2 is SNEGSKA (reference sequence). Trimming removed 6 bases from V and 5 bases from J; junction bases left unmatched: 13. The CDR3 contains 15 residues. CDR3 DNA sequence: TGCAGTGCGGGACCGACAGGGGTCCTTGAAGATACGCAGTATTTT. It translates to CSAGPTGVLEDTQYF.

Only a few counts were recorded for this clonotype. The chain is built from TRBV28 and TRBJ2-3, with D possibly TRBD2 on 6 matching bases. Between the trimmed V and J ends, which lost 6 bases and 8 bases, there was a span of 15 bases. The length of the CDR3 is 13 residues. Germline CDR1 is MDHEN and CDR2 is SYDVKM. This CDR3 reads CASSGTAVRTQYF. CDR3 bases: TGTGCCAGCAGCGGGACTGCCGTACGTACGCAGTATTTT.

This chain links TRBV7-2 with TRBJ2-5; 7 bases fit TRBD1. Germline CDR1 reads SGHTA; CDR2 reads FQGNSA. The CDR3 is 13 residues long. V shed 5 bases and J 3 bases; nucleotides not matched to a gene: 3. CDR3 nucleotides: TGTGCCAGCAGCCCGACAGGGAAAGAGACCCAGTACTTC. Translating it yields CASSPTGKETQYF. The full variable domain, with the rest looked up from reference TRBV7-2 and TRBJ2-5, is GAGVSQSPSNKVTEKGKDVELRCDPISGHTALYWYRQSLGQGLEFLIYFQGNSAPDKSGLPSDRFSAERTGGSVSTLTIQRTQQEDSAVYLCASSPTGKETQYFGPGTRLLVL.

The CDR3 reads CASRETGYTQYF. CDR3 sequence (DNA): TGTGCCAGCAGGGAGACTGGCTATACGCAGTATTTT. J is TRBJ2-3 and V is TRBV2; D uncertain. The ends were cut back, 6 bases at V and 7 bases at J, with 11 bases in the middle. Germline-derived CDR1 and CDR2 are SNHLY and FYNNEI. This CDR3 spans 12 amino acids.

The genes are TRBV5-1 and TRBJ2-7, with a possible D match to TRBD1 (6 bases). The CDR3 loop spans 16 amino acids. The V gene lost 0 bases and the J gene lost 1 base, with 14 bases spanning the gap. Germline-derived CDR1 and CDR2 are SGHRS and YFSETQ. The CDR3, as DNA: TGCGCCAGCAGCTTGGCCATCTATGGGACATCCTACGAGCAGTACTTC. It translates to CASSLAIYGTSYEQYF. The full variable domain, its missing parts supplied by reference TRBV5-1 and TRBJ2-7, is KAGVTQTPRYLIKTRGQQVTLSCSPISGHRSVSWYQQTPGQGLQFLFEYFSETQRNKGNFPGRFSGRQFSNSRSEMNVSTLELGDSALYLCASSLAIYGTSYEQYFGPGTRLTVT.

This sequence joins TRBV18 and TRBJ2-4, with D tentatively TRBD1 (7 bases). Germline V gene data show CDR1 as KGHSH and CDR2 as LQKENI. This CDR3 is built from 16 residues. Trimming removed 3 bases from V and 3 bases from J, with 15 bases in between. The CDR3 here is CASSPRQGGGKNIQYF. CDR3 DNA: TGTGCCAGCTCACCGAGACAGGGAGGTGGCAAAAACATTCAGTACTTC.

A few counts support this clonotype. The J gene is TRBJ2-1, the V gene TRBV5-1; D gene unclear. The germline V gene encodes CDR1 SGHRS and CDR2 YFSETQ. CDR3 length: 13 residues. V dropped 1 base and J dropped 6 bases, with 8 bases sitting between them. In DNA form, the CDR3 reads TGCGCCAGCAGCTTGCGGCCTGGCAATGAGCAGTTCTTC. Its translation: CASSLRPGNEQFF.

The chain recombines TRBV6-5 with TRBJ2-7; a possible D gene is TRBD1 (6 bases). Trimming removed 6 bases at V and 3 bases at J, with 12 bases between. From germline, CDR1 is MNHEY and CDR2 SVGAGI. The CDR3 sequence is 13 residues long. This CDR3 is CASRYQGGYEQYF. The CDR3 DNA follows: TGTGCCAGCAGGTATCAAGGGGGCTACGAGCAGTACTTC.

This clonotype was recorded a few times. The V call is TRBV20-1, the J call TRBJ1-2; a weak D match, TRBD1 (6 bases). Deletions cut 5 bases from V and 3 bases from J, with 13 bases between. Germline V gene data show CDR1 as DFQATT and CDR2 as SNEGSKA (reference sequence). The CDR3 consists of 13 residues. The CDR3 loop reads CSAPVQGYYGYTF. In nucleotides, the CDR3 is TGCAGTGCTCCCGTACAGGGATACTATGGCTACACCTTC.

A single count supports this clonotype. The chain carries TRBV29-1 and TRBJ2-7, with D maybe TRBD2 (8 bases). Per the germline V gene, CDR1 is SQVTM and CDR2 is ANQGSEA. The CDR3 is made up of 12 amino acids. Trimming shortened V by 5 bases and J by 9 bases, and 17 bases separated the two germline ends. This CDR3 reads CSVRDRAGGQYF. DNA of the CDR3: TGCAGCGTTCGCGACAGGGCGGGGGGGCAGTACTTC.

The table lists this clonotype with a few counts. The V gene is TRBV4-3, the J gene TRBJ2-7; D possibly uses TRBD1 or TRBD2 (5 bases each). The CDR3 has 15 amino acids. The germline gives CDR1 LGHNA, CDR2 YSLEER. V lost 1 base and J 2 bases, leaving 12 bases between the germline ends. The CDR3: CASSQGFQGPYEQYF. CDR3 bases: TGCGCCAGCAGCCAAGGGTTCCAGGGACCCTACGAGCAGTACTTC.

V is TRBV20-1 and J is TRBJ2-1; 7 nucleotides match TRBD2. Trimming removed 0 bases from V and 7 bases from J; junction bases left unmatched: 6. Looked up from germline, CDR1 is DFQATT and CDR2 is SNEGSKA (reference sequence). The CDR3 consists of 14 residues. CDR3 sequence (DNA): TGCAGTGCTAGAGAAGCGGGTAGCGGGAATGAGCAGTTCTTC. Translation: CSAREAGSGNEQFF.

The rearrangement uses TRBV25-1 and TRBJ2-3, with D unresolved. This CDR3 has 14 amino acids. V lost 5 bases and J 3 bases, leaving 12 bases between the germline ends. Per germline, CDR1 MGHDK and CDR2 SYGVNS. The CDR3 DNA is TGTGCCAGCAGTTGGGCTTGGGCTACAGATACGCAGTATTTT. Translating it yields CASSWAWATDTQYF.

The DNA for the CDR3 is TGTGCCAGCAGCCTTACAGCCCAATTCTATGGCTACACCTTC. This codes for CASSLTAQFYGYTF. The V call is TRBV4-2, the J call TRBJ1-2; the D is unclear. V was clipped by 4 bases and J by 4 bases, with 13 bases between them. The CDR3 has 14 residues. The V gene's germline CDR1 is LGHNA and CDR2 YNFKEQ.

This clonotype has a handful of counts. CDR3 sequence reads: CSARDLDRGYSTDTQYF. Written as DNA, the CDR3 is TGCAGTGCTAGAGATTTGGACAGGGGCTATTCCACAGATACGCAGTATTTT. The V and J genes are TRBV20-1 and TRBJ2-3; 9 nucleotides line up with TRBD1. V was clipped by 0 bases and J by 2 bases; unmatched bases: 9. This CDR3 has 17 amino acids. Germline V gives CDR1 DFQATT, CDR2 SNEGSKA (reference sequence).